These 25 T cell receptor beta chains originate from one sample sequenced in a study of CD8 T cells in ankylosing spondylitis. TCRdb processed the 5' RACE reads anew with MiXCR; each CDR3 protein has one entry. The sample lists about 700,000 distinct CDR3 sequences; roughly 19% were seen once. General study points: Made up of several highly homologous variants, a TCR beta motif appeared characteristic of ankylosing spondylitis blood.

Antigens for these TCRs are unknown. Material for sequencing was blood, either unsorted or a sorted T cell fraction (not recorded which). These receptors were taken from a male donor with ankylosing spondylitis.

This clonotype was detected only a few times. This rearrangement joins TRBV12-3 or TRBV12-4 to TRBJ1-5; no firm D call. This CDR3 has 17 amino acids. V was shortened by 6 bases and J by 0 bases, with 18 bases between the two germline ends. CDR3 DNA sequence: TGTGCCAGCAGCCGCAAGCCCGTCCACCTTAGCAATCAGCCCCAGCATTTT. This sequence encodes CASSRKPVHLSNQPQHF.

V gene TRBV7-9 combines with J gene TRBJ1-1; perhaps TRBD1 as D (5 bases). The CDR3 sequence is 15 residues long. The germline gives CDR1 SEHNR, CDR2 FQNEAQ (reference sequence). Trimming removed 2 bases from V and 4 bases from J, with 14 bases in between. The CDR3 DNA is TGTGCCAGCAGCTTATCCCCAGGCGACAGCACTGAAGCTTTCTTT. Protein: CASSLSPGDSTEAFF.

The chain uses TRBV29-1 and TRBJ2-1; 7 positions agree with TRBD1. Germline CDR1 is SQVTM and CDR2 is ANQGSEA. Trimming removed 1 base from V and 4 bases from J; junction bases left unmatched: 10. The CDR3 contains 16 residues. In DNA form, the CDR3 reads TGCAGCGTTGAAGGGTACTGGGACAGCAAGTACAATGAGCAGTTCTTC. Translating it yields CSVEGYWDSKYNEQFF.

CDR3 region: CASSFEGLSGNTIYF. The CDR3 nucleotides read TGTGCCAGCAGTTTCGAGGGTTTGAGCGGAAACACCATATATTTT. This chain links TRBV28 with TRBJ1-3; no clear D gene. The length of the CDR3 is 15 residues. Germline V CDR1 and CDR2: MDHEN, SYDVKM. The V end was cut by 3 bases, the J end by 4 bases, with 13 bases between.

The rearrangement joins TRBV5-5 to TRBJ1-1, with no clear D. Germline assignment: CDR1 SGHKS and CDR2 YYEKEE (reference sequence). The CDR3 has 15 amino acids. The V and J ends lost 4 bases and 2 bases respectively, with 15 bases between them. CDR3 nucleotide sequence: TGTGCCAGCAGCGGATCAGATATCGTTAACACTGAAGCTTTCTTT. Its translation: CASSGSDIVNTEAFF.

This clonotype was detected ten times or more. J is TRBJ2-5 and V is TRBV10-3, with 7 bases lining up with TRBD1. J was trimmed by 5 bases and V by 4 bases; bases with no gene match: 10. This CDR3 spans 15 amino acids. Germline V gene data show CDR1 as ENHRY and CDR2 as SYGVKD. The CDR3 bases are TGTGCCATCAGTGTTGATTTACAGGGGCCCGAGACCCAGTACTTC. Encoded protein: CAISVDLQGPETQYF.

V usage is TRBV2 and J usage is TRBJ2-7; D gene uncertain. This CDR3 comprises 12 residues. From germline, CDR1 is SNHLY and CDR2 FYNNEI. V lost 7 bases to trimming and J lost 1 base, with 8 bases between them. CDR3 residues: CASTWDSYEQYF. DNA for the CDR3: TGTGCCAGCACATGGGATTCCTACGAGCAGTACTTC.

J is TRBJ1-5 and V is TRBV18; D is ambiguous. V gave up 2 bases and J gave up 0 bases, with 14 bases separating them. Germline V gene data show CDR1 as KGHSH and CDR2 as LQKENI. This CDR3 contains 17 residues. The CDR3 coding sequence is TGTGCCAGCTCACCATTAAAGGTCACATATAGCAATCAGCCCCAGCATTTT. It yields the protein CASSPLKVTYSNQPQHF.

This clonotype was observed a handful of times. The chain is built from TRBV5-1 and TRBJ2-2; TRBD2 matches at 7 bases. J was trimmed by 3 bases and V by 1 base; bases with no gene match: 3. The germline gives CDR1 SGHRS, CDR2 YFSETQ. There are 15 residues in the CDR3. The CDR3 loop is CASSLTLAYTGELFF. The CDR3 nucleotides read TGCGCCAGCAGCTTGACACTAGCGTACACCGGGGAGCTGTTTTTT.

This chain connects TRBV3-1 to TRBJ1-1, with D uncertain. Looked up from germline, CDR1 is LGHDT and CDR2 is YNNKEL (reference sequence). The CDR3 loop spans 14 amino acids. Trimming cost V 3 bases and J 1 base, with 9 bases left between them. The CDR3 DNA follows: TGTGCCAGCAGCCAGCTCGGCAAGAACACTGAAGCTTTCTTT. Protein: CASSQLGKNTEAFF. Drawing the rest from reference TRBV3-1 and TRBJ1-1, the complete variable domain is DTAVSQTPKYLVTQMGNDKSIKCEQNLGHDTMYWYKQDSKKFLKIMFSYNNKELIINETVPNRFSPKSPDKAHLNLHINSLELGDSAVYFCASSQLGKNTEAFFGQGTRLTVV.

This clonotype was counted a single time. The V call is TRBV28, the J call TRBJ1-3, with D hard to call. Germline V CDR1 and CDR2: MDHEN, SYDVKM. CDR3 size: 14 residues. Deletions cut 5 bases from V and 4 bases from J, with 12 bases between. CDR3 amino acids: CASSRGLHGNTIYF. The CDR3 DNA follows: TGTGCCAGCAGTCGCGGACTGCACGGAAACACCATATATTTT. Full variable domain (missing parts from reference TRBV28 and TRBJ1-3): DVKVTQSSRYLVKRTGEKVFLECVQDMDHENMFWYRQDPGLGLRLIYFSYDVKMKEKGDIPEGYSVSREKKERFSLILESASTNQTSMYLCASSRGLHGNTIYFGEGSWLTVV.

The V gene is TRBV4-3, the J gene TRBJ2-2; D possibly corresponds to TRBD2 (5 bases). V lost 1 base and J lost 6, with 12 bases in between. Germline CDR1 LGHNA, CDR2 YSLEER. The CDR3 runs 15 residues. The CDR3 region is CASSQGGLAAGELFF. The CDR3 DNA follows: TGCGCCAGCAGCCAAGGGGGTCTAGCAGCCGGGGAGCTGTTTTTT.

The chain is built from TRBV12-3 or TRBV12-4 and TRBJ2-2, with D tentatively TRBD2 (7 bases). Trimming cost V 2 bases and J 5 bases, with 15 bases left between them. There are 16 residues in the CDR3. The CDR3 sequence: CASSLLGGRLTGELFF. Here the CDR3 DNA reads TGTGCCAGCAGTTTACTCGGGGGGCGTCTTACCGGGGAGCTGTTTTTT.

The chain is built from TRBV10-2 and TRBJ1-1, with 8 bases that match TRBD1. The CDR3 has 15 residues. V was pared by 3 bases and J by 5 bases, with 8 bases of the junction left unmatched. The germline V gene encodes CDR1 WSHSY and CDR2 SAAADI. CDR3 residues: CASSEVAGGRTEAFF. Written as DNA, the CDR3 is TGCGCCAGCAGTGAAGTAGCAGGGGGCCGAACTGAAGCTTTCTTT.

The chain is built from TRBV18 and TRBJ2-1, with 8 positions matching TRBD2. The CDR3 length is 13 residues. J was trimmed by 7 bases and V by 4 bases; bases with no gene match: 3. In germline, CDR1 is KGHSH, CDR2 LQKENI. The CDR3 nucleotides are TGTGCCAGCTCACAGGGACTAGATAATGAGCAGTTCTTC. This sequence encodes CASSQGLDNEQFF.

CDR3 sequence reads: CASRAGTGPEKLFF. The CDR3, as DNA: TGTGCCAGCAGGGCCGGGACAGGGCCTGAAAAACTGTTTTTT. The genes are TRBV2 and TRBJ1-4; 9 nucleotides agree with TRBD1. Germline values: CDR1 SNHLY, CDR2 FYNNEI. The V segment lost 6 bases and the J segment 7 bases; nucleotides outside the gene matches: 6. The CDR3 consists of 14 residues.

The CDR3 reads CSVEWQQGAIYNEQFF. In DNA form, the CDR3 reads TGCAGCGTTGAATGGCAACAGGGGGCTATCTACAATGAGCAGTTCTTC. The chain uses TRBV29-1 and TRBJ2-1, with 9 bases identical to TRBD1. Trimming at V came to 2 bases and at J to 3 bases, leaving 8 bases not matched to a gene. Germline V gives CDR1 SQVTM, CDR2 ANQGSEA. The CDR3 loop spans 16 amino acids.

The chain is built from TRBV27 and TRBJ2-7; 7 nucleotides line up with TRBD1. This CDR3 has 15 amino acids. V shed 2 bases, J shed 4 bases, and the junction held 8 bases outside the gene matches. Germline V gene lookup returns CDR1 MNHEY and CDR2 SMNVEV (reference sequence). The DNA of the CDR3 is TGTGCCAGCAGTTTAGACAGGGCAACGGGGTACGAGCAGTACTTC. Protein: CASSLDRATGYEQYF.

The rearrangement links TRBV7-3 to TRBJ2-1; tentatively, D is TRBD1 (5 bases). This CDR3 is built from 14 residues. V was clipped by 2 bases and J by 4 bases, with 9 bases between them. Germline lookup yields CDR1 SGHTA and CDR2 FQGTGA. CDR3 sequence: CASSLGPGYNEQFF. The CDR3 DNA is TGTGCCAGCAGCTTAGGCCCAGGGTACAATGAGCAGTTCTTC.

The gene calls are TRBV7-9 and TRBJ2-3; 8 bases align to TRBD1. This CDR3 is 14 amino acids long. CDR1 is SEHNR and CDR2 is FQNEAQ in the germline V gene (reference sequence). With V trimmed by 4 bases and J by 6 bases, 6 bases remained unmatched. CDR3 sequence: CASSSGQGRDTQYF. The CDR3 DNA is TGTGCCAGCAGCTCAGGACAGGGCAGGGATACGCAGTATTTT.

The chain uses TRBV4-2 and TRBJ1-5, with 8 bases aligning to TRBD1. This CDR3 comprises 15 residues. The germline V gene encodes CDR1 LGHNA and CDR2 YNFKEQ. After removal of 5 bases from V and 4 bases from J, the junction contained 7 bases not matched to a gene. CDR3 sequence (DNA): TGTGCCAGCAGCGGACAGGGCGAGGGAAATCAGCCCCAGCATTTT. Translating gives CASSGQGEGNQPQHF.

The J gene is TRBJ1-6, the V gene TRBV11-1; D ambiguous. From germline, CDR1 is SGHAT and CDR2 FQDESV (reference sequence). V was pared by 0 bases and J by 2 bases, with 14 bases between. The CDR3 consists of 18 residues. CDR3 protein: CASSLATGGDAYNSPLHF. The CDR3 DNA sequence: TGTGCCAGCAGCTTAGCCACGGGAGGAGACGCCTATAATTCACCCCTCCACTTT.

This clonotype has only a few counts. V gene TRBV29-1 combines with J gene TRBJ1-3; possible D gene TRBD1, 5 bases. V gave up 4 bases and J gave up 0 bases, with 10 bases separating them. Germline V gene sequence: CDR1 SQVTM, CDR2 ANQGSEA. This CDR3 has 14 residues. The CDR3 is CSVVTEISGNTIYF. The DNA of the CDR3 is TGCAGCGTTGTGACAGAAATCTCTGGAAACACCATATATTTT.

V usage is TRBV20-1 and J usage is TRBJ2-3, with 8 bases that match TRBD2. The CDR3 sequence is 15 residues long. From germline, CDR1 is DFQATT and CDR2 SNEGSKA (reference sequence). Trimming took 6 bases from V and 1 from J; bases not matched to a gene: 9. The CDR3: CSARLRGAGTDTQYF. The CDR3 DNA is TGCAGTGCCCGATTGCGGGGGGCTGGCACAGATACGCAGTATTTT.

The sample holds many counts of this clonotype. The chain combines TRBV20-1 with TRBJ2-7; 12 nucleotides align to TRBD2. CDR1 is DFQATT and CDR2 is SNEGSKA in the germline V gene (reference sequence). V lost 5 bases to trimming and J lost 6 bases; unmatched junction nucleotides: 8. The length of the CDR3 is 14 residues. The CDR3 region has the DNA TGCAGTGCTGAAGGACTAGCGGGGAAAGGCGAGCAGTACTTC. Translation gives CSAEGLAGKGEQYF.